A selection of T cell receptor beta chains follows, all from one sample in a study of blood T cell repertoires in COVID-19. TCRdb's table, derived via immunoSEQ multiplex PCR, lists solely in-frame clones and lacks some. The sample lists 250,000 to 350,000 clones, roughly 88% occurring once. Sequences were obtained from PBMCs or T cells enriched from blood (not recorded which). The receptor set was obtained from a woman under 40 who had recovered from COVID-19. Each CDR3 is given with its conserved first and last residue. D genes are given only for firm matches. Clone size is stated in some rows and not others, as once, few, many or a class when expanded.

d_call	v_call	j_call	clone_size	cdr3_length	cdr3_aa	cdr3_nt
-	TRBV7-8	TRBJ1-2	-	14	CASSSSLANYGYTF	TGTGCCAGCAGCTCCTCGTTAGCTAACTATGGCTACACCTTC
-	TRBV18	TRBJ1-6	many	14	CASSGETGPSPLHF	TGTGCCAGCTCCGGCGAGACAGGTCCATCACCCCTCCACTTT
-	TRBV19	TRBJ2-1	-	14	CASSNAGTDNEQFF	TGTGCCAGTAGTAACGCGGGGACCGACAATGAGCAGTTCTTC
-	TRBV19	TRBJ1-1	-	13	CASSLTGNTEAFF	TGTGCCAGTAGTTTGACAGGGAACACTGAAGCTTTCTTT
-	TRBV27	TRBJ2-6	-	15	CASSLYAAGANVLTF	TGTGCCAGCAGTTTATATGCAGCTGGGGCCAACGTCCTGACTTTC
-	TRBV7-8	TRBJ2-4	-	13	CASSPGTLNIQYF	TGTGCCAGCAGCCCGGGGACTTTAAACATTCAGTACTTC
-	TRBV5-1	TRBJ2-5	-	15	CASSPEGNPRETQYF	TGCGCCAGCAGCCCGGAGGGAAATCCGAGGGAGACCCAGTACTTC
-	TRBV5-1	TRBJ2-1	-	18	CASILTSTRSGQNNEQFF	TGCGCCAGCATCCTAACGTCAACCAGGTCCGGCCAGAACAATGAGCAGTTCTTC
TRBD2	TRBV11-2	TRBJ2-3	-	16	CASSSGLAGGTDTQYF	TGTGCCAGCAGCTCAGGACTAGCGGGAGGGACAGATACGCAGTATTTT
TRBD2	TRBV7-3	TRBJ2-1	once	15	CASSFGTSGYNEQFF	TGTGCCAGCAGCTTCGGGACTAGCGGCTACAATGAGCAGTTCTTC
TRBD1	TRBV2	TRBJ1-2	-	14	CASRNRGVYYGYTF	TGTGCCAGCAGGAACAGGGGGGTTTACTATGGCTACACCTTC
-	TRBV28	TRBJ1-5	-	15	CASRNQIYSNQPQHF	TGTGCCAGCAGGAATCAGATTTATAGCAATCAGCCCCAGCATTTT
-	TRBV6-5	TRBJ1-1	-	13	CASSPVSNTEAFF	TGTGCCAGCAGTCCCGTCTCTAACACTGAAGCTTTCTTT
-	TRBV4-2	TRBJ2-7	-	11	CASSQDREQYF	TGTGCCAGCAGCCAAGATCGCGAGCAGTACTTC
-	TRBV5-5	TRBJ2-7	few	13	CASSLGLLYEQYF	TGTGCCAGCAGCTTGGGCCTACTCTACGAGCAGTACTTC
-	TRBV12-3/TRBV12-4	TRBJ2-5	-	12	CASSLGRETQYF	TGTGCCAGCAGTTTAGGTAGAGAGACCCAGTACTTC
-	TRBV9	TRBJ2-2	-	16	CASSVAPRENTGELFF	TGTGCCAGCAGCGTAGCTCCGCGGGAGAACACCGGGGAGCTGTTTTTT
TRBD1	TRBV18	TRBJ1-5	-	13	CASSPGTVQPQHF	TGTGCCAGCTCACCTGGGACAGTGCAGCCCCAGCATTTT
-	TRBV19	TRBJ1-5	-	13	CASRALSDQPQHF	TGTGCCAGTAGGGCCCTCAGTGATCAGCCCCAGCATTTT
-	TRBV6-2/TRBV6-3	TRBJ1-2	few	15	CASSSRGQANYGYTF	TGTGCCAGCAGTAGCAGGGGCCAGGCTAACTATGGCTACACCTTC
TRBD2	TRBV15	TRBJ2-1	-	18	CATSRDGVVSGRANEQFF	TGTGCCACCAGCAGAGATGGAGTGGTGAGCGGGAGGGCGAATGAGCAGTTCTTC
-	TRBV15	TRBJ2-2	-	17	CATSRDGESGVVGELFF	TGTGCCACCAGCAGAGATGGTGAGTCAGGGGTGGTCGGGGAGCTGTTTTTT
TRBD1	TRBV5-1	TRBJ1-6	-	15	CASRPGTGDMSPLHF	TGCGCCAGCAGGCCCGGGACAGGGGACATGTCACCCCTCCACTTT
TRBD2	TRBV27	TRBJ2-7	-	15	CASSLYGGSSYEQYF	TGTGCCAGCAGTTTATATGGCGGGAGCTCCTACGAGCAGTACTTC
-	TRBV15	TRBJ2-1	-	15	CATSGPGAAYNEQFF	TGTGCCACCAGCGGCCCAGGGGCAGCCTACAATGAGCAGTTCTTC
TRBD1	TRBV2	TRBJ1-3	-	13	CASSERGQAAIYF	TGTGCCAGCAGTGAAAGGGGACAGGCGGCCATATATTTT
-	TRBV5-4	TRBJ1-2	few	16	CASSLAGGAPGYGYTF	TGTGCCAGCAGCTTGGCCGGGGGGGCCCCGGGCTATGGCTACACCTTC
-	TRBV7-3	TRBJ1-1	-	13	CASSLHMNTEAFF	TGTGCCAGCAGCCTGCACATGAACACTGAAGCTTTCTTT
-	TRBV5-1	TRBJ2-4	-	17	CASSLDGRVLAKNIQYF	TGCGCCAGCAGCTTGGACGGTAGAGTGTTAGCCAAAAACATTCAGTACTTC